The T cell receptor (beta chain) under discussion was sequenced for a study of lymphopenia after photon versus proton radiotherapy. Study-level results: Authors raise, but do not show, better survival with proton therapy. In patients who died, overall survival fell as post-nadir TCR diversity dropped more.

Turning to this clone: The antigen is not known.

This CDR3 comprises 16 residues. Germline values: CDR1 SGHNT, CDR2 YYREEE (reference sequence). The V end lost 0 bases, the J end lost 3 bases, and 16 bases lay between the germline ends. TCRdb's copy holds only in-frame clones and misses some; the assay was immunoSEQ multiplex PCR. Here the sample spans 20,000 to 25,000 clones, more than 85% being singletons. The rearrangement uses TRBV5-4 and TRBJ2-7, with a possible D match to TRBD1 (6 bases). Source: peripheral blood, taken from a patient treated with proton-based radiotherapy. The TCR was taken from an elderly man with esophageal cancer. CDR3 in amino acids: CASSLGTATTLYEQYF. Written as DNA, the CDR3 is TGTGCCAGCAGCTTGGGGACAGCAACCACTCTCTACGAGCAGTACTTC.